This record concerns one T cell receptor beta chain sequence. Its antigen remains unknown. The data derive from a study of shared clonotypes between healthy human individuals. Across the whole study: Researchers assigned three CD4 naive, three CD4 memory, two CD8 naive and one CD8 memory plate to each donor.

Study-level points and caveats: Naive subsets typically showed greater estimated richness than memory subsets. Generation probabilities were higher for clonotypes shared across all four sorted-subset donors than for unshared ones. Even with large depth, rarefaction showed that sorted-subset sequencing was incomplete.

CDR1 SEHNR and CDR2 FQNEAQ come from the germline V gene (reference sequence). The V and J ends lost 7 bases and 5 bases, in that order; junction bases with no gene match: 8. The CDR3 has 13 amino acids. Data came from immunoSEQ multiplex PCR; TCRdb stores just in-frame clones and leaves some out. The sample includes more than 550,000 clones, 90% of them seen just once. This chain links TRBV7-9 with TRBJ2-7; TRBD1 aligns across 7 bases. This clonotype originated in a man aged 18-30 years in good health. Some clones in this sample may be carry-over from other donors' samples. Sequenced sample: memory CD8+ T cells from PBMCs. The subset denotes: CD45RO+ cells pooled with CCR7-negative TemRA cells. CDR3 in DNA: TGTGCCAGCATCGACAGGGCCAGTCACGAGCAGTACTTC. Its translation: CASIDRASHEQYF.